The 2 T cell receptor beta chains reported below all come from one sample, sequenced in a study of CD8+CD57+ T cells in acquired aplastic anemia. TCR beta VDJ and CDR3 were profiled, and genomic DNA was the template. MiXCR was run by TCRdb on the reads, yielding one entry per CDR3 protein. The table records about 200,000 distinct CDR3 sequences, about half of them present only once. Sequencing was done on patients that had shown CD8+CD57+ cell expansion by flow cytometry. The sequenced sample was sorted CD4+, CD8+, or CD8+CD57+ T cells (not recorded which) from PBMCs. The receptors originated from a human donor with aplastic anemia.

The J gene is TRBJ1-2, the V gene TRBV10-3, with TRBD1 as a possible D gene (5 bases). The V end lost 0 bases, the J end lost 10 bases, and 15 bases lay between the germline ends. Germline values: CDR1 ENHRY, CDR2 SYGVKD. CDR3 size: 14 residues. This chain's CDR3 is CAISESRGVGVYTF. The CDR3, as DNA: TGTGCCATCAGTGAGTCTAGAGGGGTAGGAGTCTACACCTTC.

Comment on this clonotype: The CDR3 ends on some other residue instead of the conserved phenylalanine or tryptophan, so this is likely a read error. Because the CDR3's place on the DNA is in doubt, the DNA is left out and the CDR3 is given as listed by TCRdb. This rearrangement joins TRBV6-5 to TRBJ2-7; TRBD2 is the table's D call and was not checked against the DNA. The CDR3 length equals 13 residues, ends included. Germline V lookup: CDR1 MNHEY, CDR2 SVGAGI. The CDR3 protein is CASRPLGRRVEYS.